These 13 T cell receptor beta chains were sequenced from one sample in a study of blood T cell repertoires in COVID-19. Assay used: immunoSEQ multiplex PCR; TCRdb lists only in-frame clones, some missing. This sample has roughly 150,000 clones, with around 83% found just once. Sequenced: peripheral blood. The receptor set was obtained from a woman between 70 and 85 years old who had recovered from COVID-19.

As DNA, the CDR3 is TGCGCCAGCACCCGACTAGCGGGAGAGGGCGAGCAGTACTTC. This codes for CASTRLAGEGEQYF. This chain connects TRBV5-1 to TRBJ2-7; TRBD2 agrees at 12 bases. There are 14 residues in the CDR3. With 6 bases clipped from V and 6 bases from J, the junction kept 7 bases outside the gene matches. Per germline, CDR1 SGHRS and CDR2 YFSETQ.

The rearrangement uses TRBV27 and TRBJ2-1, with 10 positions matching TRBD1. CDR3 length equals 15 residues. CDR1 MNHEY and CDR2 SMNVEV come from the germline V gene (reference sequence). V lost 6 bases, J lost 4 bases, and 6 bases stayed unmatched. The CDR3 bases are TGTGCCAGCAGCGGGGGGGGACAGGGGTACAATGAGCAGTTCTTC. Amino acids: CASSGGGQGYNEQFF.

The gene calls are TRBV6-6 and TRBJ1-3; unclear D gene. Trimming removed 7 bases at V and 0 bases at J, with 10 bases between. Germline V gives CDR1 MNHNY, CDR2 SVGAGI (reference sequence). The CDR3 runs to 14 residues. The CDR3 sequence: CASTNGVSGNTIYF. The CDR3 coding sequence is TGTGCCAGCACCAACGGGGTCTCTGGAAACACCATATATTTT.

This clone was detected a few times. The chain has TRBV4-2 and TRBJ1-6, with TRBD1 as a possible D gene (5 bases). Trimming removed 0 bases from V and 6 bases from J, with 12 bases in between. The CDR3 is made up of 16 amino acids. Germline V gene lookup returns CDR1 LGHNA and CDR2 YNFKEQ. The CDR3 region is CASSQDGGWGNSPLHF. The CDR3 DNA is TGTGCCAGCAGCCAAGATGGGGGGTGGGGTAATTCACCCCTCCACTTT.

The rearrangement joins TRBV7-9 to TRBJ2-7; D possibly corresponds to TRBD2 (6 bases). The V gene lost 5 bases and the J gene lost 2 bases, with 13 bases spanning the gap. This CDR3 region has 14 residues. CDR1 and CDR2 from the germline V gene are SEHNR and FQNEAQ (reference sequence). CDR3 DNA: TGTGCCAGCAGCGGAGGGACCTACGCCTACGAGCAGTACTTC. This sequence encodes CASSGGTYAYEQYF.

V and J are TRBV10-3 and TRBJ2-7; 14 nucleotides align to TRBD2. Germline V gives CDR1 ENHRY, CDR2 SYGVKD. The CDR3 covers 16 residues. The J segment lost 7 bases and the V segment lost 7 bases, leaving 12 bases of the junction unmatched. CDR3 loop: CAITKGLAGDAGEQYF. The CDR3 bases are TGTGCCATCACCAAGGGACTAGCGGGAGATGCCGGGGAGCAGTACTTC.

Comment on this clone: Relative to the germline gene, one junction end is altered; a read error may explain this. CDR3 nucleotide sequence: TGTGCCAGCAGCCTTCGACAGGGGGATGAAAAACTGGTTTTT. It specifies CASSLRQGDEKLVF. The chain has TRBV5-4 and TRBJ1-4, with TRBD1 identical over 9 bases. Germline-derived CDR1 and CDR2 are SGHNT and YYREEE (reference sequence). The CDR3 extends over 14 amino acids.

This clone was detected once. The chain carries TRBV5-1 and TRBJ2-3, with 7 positions matching TRBD2. The CDR3 extends over 15 amino acids. Germline-derived CDR1 and CDR2 are SGHRS and YFSETQ. J gave up 4 bases and V 2 bases, and 7 bases lay outside the gene matches. CDR3 amino acids: CASSLGGGTADTQYF. The DNA for the CDR3 is TGCGCCAGCAGCTTAGGCGGGGGTACTGCAGATACGCAGTATTTT.

A note on this clone: Other DNA sequences within the sample encode an identical CDR3. The chain links TRBV3-1 (or the pseudogene TRBV3-2) to TRBJ2-1, with no clear D. The CDR3 length is 13 residues. V was pared by 2 bases and J by 4 bases, with 6 bases between. Per the germline V gene, CDR1 is LGHDT and CDR2 is YNNKEL (reference sequence). The CDR3 nucleotides read TGTGCCAGCAGCCAACCCGGGTACAATGAGCAGTTCTTC. Translated, it gives CASSQPGYNEQFF.

The V call is TRBV5-5, the J call TRBJ1-6; 8 bases match TRBD1. The V segment lost 4 bases and the J segment 6 bases; nucleotides outside the gene matches: 9. The CDR3 runs 16 residues. The germline CDR1 and CDR2 sequences are SGHKS and YYEKEE (reference sequence). The CDR3 region has the DNA TGTGCCAGCAGCCCTGAAACGGACAGGGCTAATTCACCCCTCCACTTT. Protein product: CASSPETDRANSPLHF.

This chain links TRBV5-5 with TRBJ1-4; 7 bases fit TRBD1. The germline V gene has CDR1 SGHKS and CDR2 YYEKEE (reference sequence). This CDR3 comprises 17 residues. The junction had 10 bases not matched to a gene; V was cut back by 3 bases and J by 2 bases. The CDR3: CASSYRPLQGTNEKLFF. The CDR3 DNA reads as TGTGCCAGCAGCTACCGTCCCTTACAGGGGACTAATGAAAAACTGTTTTTT. Variable domain in full (rest from reference TRBV5-5 and TRBJ1-4): DAGVTQSPTHLIKTRGQQVTLRCSPISGHKSVSWYQQVLGQGPQFIFQYYEKEERGRGNFPDRFSARQFPNYSSELNVNALLLGDSALYLCASSYRPLQGTNEKLFFGSGTQLSVL.

A single count supports this clone. The chain is built from TRBV30 and TRBJ1-1; maybe TRBD1 (6 bases). Germline V gene lookup returns CDR1 GTSNPN and CDR2 SVGIG (reference sequence). This CDR3 is 11 amino acids long. V was cut by 8 bases and J by 7 bases, with 14 bases left in between. CDR3 DNA sequence: TGTGCCCGGGGGGGCGTCCGTGAAGCTTTCTTT. This translates into CARGGVREAFF.

The CDR3 DNA sequence: TGTGCCAGCTCACCCCAGGGGAGCTCCTACGAGCAGTACTTC. Translation gives CASSPQGSSYEQYF. The rearrangement joins TRBV18 to TRBJ2-7; D is possibly TRBD1 (6 bases). Germline V gives CDR1 KGHSH, CDR2 LQKENI. The CDR3 loop spans 14 amino acids. Deletions cut 3 bases from V and 0 bases from J, with 9 bases between.